This T cell receptor beta chain was observed in a study of blood T cell repertoires in COVID-19. On the study more broadly: COVID-19 samples, acute and convalescent, were from the United States, Italy and Spain. PBMCs, B-cell-depleted T cells, or T cells were the source of the cDNA or gDNA that made up the material.

V shed 5 bases, J shed 3 bases, and the junction held 6 bases outside the gene matches. The germline V gene has CDR1 PRHDT and CDR2 FYEKMQ (reference sequence). The CDR3 is 14 residues long. A few counts support this clone. Measured with immunoSEQ multiplex PCR; TCRdb has only the in-frame clones, and not every one. The profile covers around 47,000 clones, with 81% appearing a single time and 26% taken by the ten largest. The J gene is TRBJ1-2, the V gene TRBV13; 7 bases agree with TRBD1. The receptor was isolated from a woman at least 80 years old with COVID-19, enrolled during active disease. Sequenced: peripheral blood. The DNA for the CDR3 is TGTGCCAGCAGCCGAGACAGGGCTGACTATGGCTACACCTTC. Translation: CASSRDRADYGYTF.